These 22 T cell receptor beta chains came from one sample sequenced in a study of blood T cell repertoires in COVID-19. This table comes from immunoSEQ multiplex PCR, and its TCRdb copy is limited to in-frame clones, with some not included. The sample has about 88,000 clones; roughly 90% are singletons. The sequenced sample was peripheral blood. Source of these receptors: an elderly woman with acute or convalescent COVID-19.

J is TRBJ1-5 and V is TRBV30; 8 bases agree with TRBD1. V dropped 0 bases and J dropped 6; count of bases not matched to a gene: 4. This CDR3 has 14 residues. Germline CDR1 reads GTSNPN; CDR2 reads SVGIG (reference sequence). The CDR3 bases are TGTGCCTGGAGTGTAACAGGGGGTGGTCAGCCCCAGCATTTT. Amino acids: CAWSVTGGGQPQHF.

The rearrangement links TRBV7-2 to TRBJ1-2; D is unclear. Germline V gene data show CDR1 as SGHTA and CDR2 as FQGNSA. Trimming left V 3 bases short and J 4 bases short, with 9 bases between. This CDR3 contains 13 residues. CDR3 region: CASSLVNGYGYTF. Here the CDR3 DNA reads TGTGCCAGCAGCTTGGTTAACGGCTATGGCTACACCTTC.

This chain joins TRBV6-2 or TRBV6-3 and TRBJ1-1; D not certain. Germline V gene data show CDR1 as MNHEY and CDR2 as SVGEGT. Trimming cost V 4 bases and J 6 bases, with 12 bases left between them. The CDR3 runs 13 residues. CDR3 in DNA: TGTGCCAGCAGTTGGAATTTCGGGGCTGAAGCTTTCTTT. This translates into CASSWNFGAEAFF.

Of note for this clone: Other DNA sequences of this sample code for an identical CDR3. This chain connects TRBV9 to TRBJ2-7; D possibly corresponds to TRBD1 (6 bases). The CDR3 consists of 16 residues. Germline V lookup: CDR1 SGDLS, CDR2 YYNGEE. V lost 2 bases, J lost 1 base, and 16 bases lay in between. The CDR3 DNA reads TGTGCCAGCAGCGTGGGTCCACAGGGCATTTCCTACGAGCAGTACTTC. Its protein is CASSVGPQGISYEQYF. The full variable domain, completed using reference TRBV9 and TRBJ2-7, is DSGVTQTPKHLITATGQRVTLRCSPRSGDLSVYWYQQSLDQGLQFLIQYYNGEERAKGNILERFSAQQFPDLHSELNLSSLELGDSALYFCASSVGPQGISYEQYFGPGTRLTVT.

The chain carries TRBV27 and TRBJ1-6; 8 nucleotides match TRBD1. The V gene end was trimmed by 7 bases and the J gene end by 7 bases; junction bases not matched to a gene: 6. CDR1 is MNHEY, CDR2 SMNVEV, per germline (reference sequence). CDR3 size: 14 residues. For the CDR3, the DNA is TGTGCCAGCAAGACAGGGGCTCGGAATTCACCCCTCCACTTT. Protein sequence: CASKTGARNSPLHF.

The CDR3: CSVGATNYGYTF. The CDR3 nucleotides are TGCAGCGTTGGGGCAACCAACTATGGCTACACCTTC. The chain joins TRBV29-1 to TRBJ1-2; D unresolved. Germline CDR1 SQVTM, CDR2 ANQGSEA. CDR3 length: 12 amino acids. Trimming shortened V by 4 bases and J by 2 bases, and 8 bases separated the two germline ends.

CDR3 nucleotide sequence: TGTGCCAGCAGCACCCAGGGGCTTGGAGGAAACACCATATATTTT. Translated: CASSTQGLGGNTIYF. This chain links TRBV7-6 with TRBJ1-3; maybe TRBD1 (6 bases). The V gene's germline CDR1 is SGHVS and CDR2 FNYEAQ. Trimming pared 5 bases from V and 4 bases from J, leaving 15 bases between. The CDR3 consists of 15 residues.

The rearrangement links TRBV10-3 to TRBJ1-1; D is unclear. The CDR3 has 13 amino acids. Between the trimmed V and J ends, which lost 1 base and 4 bases, there was a span of 7 bases. Looked up from germline, CDR1 is ENHRY and CDR2 is SYGVKD. The CDR3 here is CAISEYSGTEAFF. The CDR3 nucleotides read TGTGCCATCAGTGAGTATTCGGGCACTGAAGCTTTCTTT.

This chain links TRBV24-1 with TRBJ2-3, with 8 nucleotides matching TRBD1. The CDR3 loop spans 17 amino acids. Per the germline V gene, CDR1 is KGHDR and CDR2 is SFDVKD. V was pared by 4 bases and J by 0 bases, with 8 bases of the junction left unmatched. In DNA, the CDR3 is TGTGCCACCAGTGACCGTAGACAGGGGATTAGCACAGATACGCAGTATTTT. It specifies CATSDRRQGISTDTQYF.

The gene calls are TRBV5-1 and TRBJ2-1; 9 nucleotides agree with TRBD2. Germline CDR1 reads SGHRS; CDR2 reads YFSETQ. With V trimmed by 1 base and J by 8 bases, 7 bases remained unmatched. The CDR3 has 15 residues. The CDR3 DNA is TGCGCCAGCAGCTTGAGTCTAGCGGGATCCGATGAGCAGTTCTTC. It codes for CASSLSLAGSDEQFF.

This chain's CDR3 is CASSQVAGGNSPLHF. DNA of the CDR3: TGCGCCAGCAGCCAAGTCGCCGGGGGTAATTCACCCCTCCACTTT. The chain carries TRBV4-3 and TRBJ1-6; possible D gene TRBD1, 5 bases. Trimming cost V 1 base and J 6 bases, with 10 bases left between them. Germline assignment: CDR1 LGHNA and CDR2 YSLEER. The CDR3 consists of 15 residues.

The genes are TRBV7-9 and TRBJ2-1; no clear D gene. V lost 3 bases and J lost 8, with 8 bases in between. The CDR3 runs 12 residues. The germline V gene has CDR1 SEHNR and CDR2 FQNEAQ (reference sequence). The CDR3 sequence: CASSFLSDEQFF. DNA for the CDR3: TGTGCCAGCAGCTTTCTCAGTGATGAGCAGTTCTTC.

J is TRBJ2-1 and V is TRBV28, with TRBD2 matching over 8 bases. With 3 bases clipped from V and 3 bases from J, the junction kept 4 bases outside the gene matches. The CDR3 loop spans 15 amino acids. Germline lookup yields CDR1 MDHEN and CDR2 SYDVKM. Here the CDR3 DNA reads TGTGCCAGCAGTTTTCCGGGACTAGGCTACAATGAGCAGTTCTTC. Translated: CASSFPGLGYNEQFF.

The chain is built from TRBV3-1 (or the pseudogene TRBV3-2) and TRBJ2-1, with 9 bases identical to TRBD2. Germline V gene sequence: CDR1 LGHDT, CDR2 YNNKEL (reference sequence). The CDR3 has 16 residues. V lost 4 bases, J lost 4 bases, and 8 bases stayed unmatched. The CDR3 loop reads CASSLPCGGEYNEQFF. DNA for the CDR3: TGTGCCAGCAGCCTCCCATGCGGGGGGGAGTACAATGAGCAGTTCTTC.

The count of this clone is one. The chain recombines TRBV10-3 with TRBJ1-3, with D perhaps matching TRBD1 (5 bases). This CDR3 is built from 15 residues. CDR1 and CDR2 (germline): ENHRY, SYGVKD. V was clipped by 2 bases and J by 0 bases, with 8 bases between them. CDR3 bases: TGTGCCATCAGTGAGACAGGAGACTCTGGAAACACCATATATTTT. Translating gives CAISETGDSGNTIYF.

The chain employs TRBV7-9 and TRBJ2-5; the match to TRBD1 covers 7 bases. The CDR3 totals 17 residues. J lost 0 bases, V lost 1 base, and 8 bases had no gene match. Germline V CDR1 and CDR2: SEHNR, FQNEAQ (reference sequence). CDR3 in DNA: TGTGCCAGCAGCTTAGGGCCGAGACAGGGATACCAAGAGACCCAGTACTTC. Amino acid sequence: CASSLGPRQGYQETQYF. The full variable domain, completed using reference TRBV7-9 and TRBJ2-5, is DTGVSQNPRHKITKRGQNVTFRCDPISEHNRLYWYRQTLGQGPEFLTYFQNEAQLEKSRLLSDRFSAERPKGSFSTLEIQRTEQGDSAMYLCASSLGPRQGYQETQYFGPGTRLLVL.

The chain has TRBV15 and TRBJ1-2; 7 bases are shared with TRBD1. Unmatched junction bases numbered 6, after V lost 4 bases and J lost 4 bases. The V gene's germline CDR1 is LNHNV and CDR2 YYDKDF (reference sequence). This CDR3 region has 14 residues. DNA for the CDR3: TGTGCCACCAGCACTGGACAGGCTACCTATGGCTACACCTTC. Translated, it gives CATSTGQATYGYTF.

J is TRBJ2-3 and V is TRBV19, with 11 nucleotides matching TRBD2. Germline V lookup: CDR1 LNHDA, CDR2 SQIVND (reference sequence). V was clipped by 5 bases and J by 2 bases; unmatched bases: 9. This CDR3 region has 17 residues. CDR3 sequence reads: CASSLGLAEIPTDTQYF. The CDR3 bases are TGTGCCAGTAGTTTGGGACTAGCGGAGATCCCCACAGATACGCAGTATTTT.

The chain is built from TRBV30 and TRBJ1-6; no reliable D call. The CDR3 sequence is 14 residues long. Germline values: CDR1 GTSNPN, CDR2 SVGIG (reference sequence). V lost 2 bases to trimming and J lost 7 bases, with 12 bases between them. The CDR3 loop reads CAWSLQSWNSPLHF. For the CDR3, the DNA is TGTGCCTGGAGTTTACAGAGTTGGAATTCACCCCTCCACTTT.

This chain joins TRBV5-6 and TRBJ2-1; D not certain. V lost 6 bases, J lost 0 bases, and 16 bases lay in between. The germline V gene has CDR1 SGHDT and CDR2 YYEEEE. This CDR3 has 16 residues. CDR3: CASKAATQSSYNEQFF. DNA of the CDR3: TGTGCCAGCAAAGCCGCGACTCAGAGCTCCTACAATGAGCAGTTCTTC.

The chain carries TRBV10-2 and TRBJ2-3; weak D call: TRBD2 (6 bases). The germline V gene encodes CDR1 WSHSY and CDR2 SAAADI. CDR3 length: 15 residues. V was clipped by 2 bases and J by 2 bases, with 11 bases between them. The CDR3 loop reads CASSEVGGNTDTQYF. The CDR3 bases are TGCGCCAGCAGTGAGGTGGGCGGGAACACAGATACGCAGTATTTT.

This clone has just one count. The genes are TRBV18 and TRBJ1-1; 7 nucleotides agree with TRBD1. The CDR3 has 14 residues. The V gene's germline CDR1 is KGHSH and CDR2 LQKENI. V was pared by 1 base and J by 5 bases, with 4 bases of the junction left unmatched. The CDR3 here is CASSPQGAGTEAFF. The CDR3 DNA reads TGTGCCAGCTCACCACAGGGGGCAGGTACTGAAGCTTTCTTT.